The 9 T cell receptor beta chains below all came from one sample that was sequenced in a study of technical replicates of blood from several donors. Libraries were prepared by immunoSEQ multiplex PCR; TCRdb keeps only in-frame clonotypes and omits some of them. The table includes about 86,000 clones, 96% detected once. Sequenced: T cells isolated from PBMCs. The receptors shown here come from a human donor in good health.

The V gene is TRBV5-8, the J gene TRBJ1-5; D is uncertain. Germline CDR1 is SGHTS and CDR2 is YDEGEE. The CDR3 is 15 amino acids. Trimming left V 2 bases short and J 2 bases short, with 11 bases between. The CDR3 coding sequence is TGTGCCAGCAGCTTTCCGGGAATCGGCAATCAGCCCCAGCATTTT. Its translation is CASSFPGIGNQPQHF.

The rearrangement uses TRBV28 and TRBJ1-1; no clear D. The CDR3 has 13 residues. The ends were cut back, 7 bases at V and 5 bases at J, with 14 bases in the middle. Germline V gene lookup returns CDR1 MDHEN and CDR2 SYDVKM. CDR3 coding DNA: TGTGCCAGCACCCCGACGGGTAGGACTGAAGCTTTCTTT. Translation: CASTPTGRTEAFF.

V gene TRBV19 combines with J gene TRBJ1-2, with D hard to call. V lost 6 bases to trimming and J lost 4 bases, with 15 bases between them. Germline CDR1 reads LNHDA; CDR2 reads SQIVND (reference sequence). This CDR3 has 14 residues. The CDR3 region is CASSLYEGTYGYTF. CDR3 in DNA: TGTGCCAGTAGCCTCTATGAGGGCACCTATGGCTACACCTTC.

The rearrangement uses TRBV10-2 and TRBJ2-5; 8 nucleotides align to TRBD2. Per the germline V gene, CDR1 is WSHSY and CDR2 is SAAADI. V shed 5 bases, J shed 3 bases, and the junction held 5 bases outside the gene matches. This CDR3 has 14 amino acids. The chain's CDR3 is CASSPGTSKETQYF. DNA for the CDR3: TGCGCCAGCAGTCCCGGGACTAGTAAAGAGACCCAGTACTTC.

This clone showed up just once. The chain's CDR3 is CASSEALADSYNEQFF. The CDR3 DNA reads TGTGCCAGCAGTGAAGCGCTAGCGGACTCCTACAATGAGCAGTTCTTC. The rearrangement links TRBV2 to TRBJ2-1, with 7 bases lining up with TRBD2. The length of the CDR3 is 16 residues. The germline V gene has CDR1 SNHLY and CDR2 FYNNEI. The V and J ends lost 0 bases and 0 bases, in that order; junction bases with no gene match: 2.

The CDR3 DNA is TGTGCCAGCAGCGTAGGGACAGGGTACGAAAAACTGTTTTTT. Amino acid sequence: CASSVGTGYEKLFF. This rearrangement joins TRBV7-2 to TRBJ1-4; 9 positions agree with TRBD1. The CDR3 totals 14 residues. The V gene's germline CDR1 is SGHTA and CDR2 FQGNSA. V trimming: 5 bases; J trimming: 8 bases; junction bases outside the gene matches: 6.

V gene TRBV9 combines with J gene TRBJ2-6; no firm D call. The CDR3 covers 13 residues. The V end lost 4 bases, the J end lost 1 base, and 3 bases lay between the germline ends. Germline CDR1 reads SGDLS; CDR2 reads YYNGEE. The CDR3 is CASSTSGANVLTF. In DNA form, the CDR3 reads TGTGCCAGCAGCACTTCTGGGGCCAACGTCCTGACTTTC.

The gene calls are TRBV5-4 and TRBJ2-5; D remains unclear. V was cut by 2 bases and J by 1 base, with 9 bases left in between. Germline lookup yields CDR1 SGHNT and CDR2 YYREEE (reference sequence). The CDR3 sequence is 14 residues long. For the CDR3, the DNA is TGTGCCAGCAGCTTATCAAACAGCCAAGAGACCCAGTACTTC. It yields the protein CASSLSNSQETQYF.

The rearrangement joins TRBV7-9 to TRBJ1-1; a weak D match, TRBD1 (6 bases). The CDR3 contains 14 residues. Germline loops: CDR1 SEHNR, CDR2 FQNEAQ (reference sequence). V was shortened by 3 bases and J by 4 bases, with 12 bases between the two germline ends. As DNA, the CDR3 is TGTGCCAGCAGCTTCGGGGGGCAGCTCACTGAAGCTTTCTTT. Protein sequence: CASSFGGQLTEAFF.